This T cell receptor (beta chain) was identified during a study of T cell repertoires in cytomegalovirus infection. Whole-study context: The authors relied on CMV epitopes, both recently identified HLA-C-restricted and well-studied HLA-B-restricted. Matching HLA type, along with CMV infection, was indicated by public TCR beta signatures.

In germline, CDR1 is SGHVS, CDR2 FNYEAQ. The CDR3 covers 14 residues. TCRdb processed the reads anew with MiXCR; each CDR3 protein has one entry. The sample records approximately 1,000,000 distinct CDR3 sequences, more than 25% being singletons. This clonotype was observed a handful of times. Its target is unknown. One end of the junction varies from germline; a read error may be responsible. The chain combines TRBV7-6 with TRBJ2-2; D not resolved. The clonotype comes from a human donor in good health (CMV status not recorded). Some clones in this sample may be carry-over from other donors' samples. The material sequenced was cultured CD8+ T cells from PBMCs, taken from culture after CMV antigen stimulation. DNA of the CDR3: TGTGCTAGCAGCCAACCAGGGAACACCGGGGAGCTGTTTTTT. It encodes CASSQPGNTGELFF.